The 27 T cell receptor beta chains below come from one sample, sequenced in a study of cytomegalovirus exposure and HLA in healthy donors. Amplification used 60 Vbeta primers and 13 Jbeta primers. Generated by immunoSEQ multiplex PCR, the TCRdb table keeps only in-frame clones and is missing some. This repertoire includes about 160,000 clones. Sequencing was done on a sample of PBMCs. The receptor source for this set is a woman aged 55-70 years in good health and CMV-seronegative.

CDR3 nucleotides: TGTGCCAGCAGTTCCCGGGACAGGGTTAATCAGCCCCAGCATTTT. It translates to CASSSRDRVNQPQHF. V and J are TRBV6-1 and TRBJ1-5; 9 bases align to TRBD1. The germline gives CDR1 MNHNS, CDR2 SASEGT. With V trimmed by 5 bases and J by 4 bases, 6 bases remained unmatched. The CDR3 loop spans 15 amino acids.

V gene TRBV5-6 combines with J gene TRBJ2-3; D may be TRBD1 (6 bases). The CDR3 is 13 residues long. The V gene lost 1 base and the J gene lost 5 bases, with 8 bases spanning the gap. Germline loops: CDR1 SGHDT, CDR2 YYEEEE. The CDR3: CASSLPDRDTQYF. The CDR3 region has the DNA TGTGCCAGCAGCTTGCCGGACAGAGATACGCAGTATTTT. Filled out from reference TRBV5-6 and TRBJ2-3, the complete variable domain reads DAGVTQSPTHLIKTRGQQVTLRCSPKSGHDTVSWYQQALGQGPQFIFQYYEEEERQRGNFPDRFSGHQFPNYSSELNVNALLLGDSALYLCASSLPDRDTQYFGPGTRLTVL.

As for this clone: One end of the junction is discordant with germline, which a read error may explain. The genes are TRBV30 and TRBJ2-7; 7 bases line up with TRBD1. Germline-derived CDR1 and CDR2 are GTSNPN and SVGIG (reference sequence). This CDR3 contains 12 residues. The CDR3 region has the DNA TGTGCCTGGAGTGAGGACAGGTACGGGCAGTACTTC. Its protein is CAWSEDRYGQYF.

The chain employs TRBV4-1 and TRBJ2-5; a possible D gene is TRBD1 (6 bases). V was pared by 4 bases and J by 5 bases, with 23 bases between. From germline, CDR1 is MGHRA and CDR2 YSYEKL. The CDR3 covers 17 residues. For the CDR3, the DNA is TGCGCCAGCAGCCGTACAGGGCTCCCGGGCGCCGGGGAGACCCAGTACTTC. This sequence encodes CASSRTGLPGAGETQYF.

With respect to this clone: The sample holds other DNA sequences that translate to the same CDR3. The chain recombines TRBV12-1 with TRBJ2-1; TRBD1, the table's D call, lacks a check against the DNA. TRBV12-1 is a pseudogene locus. The CDR3 is made up of 15 amino acids. The CDR3 DNA sequence: TGTGCCAGCACCCCTCGGGACAGGGAGGGAGATGAGCAGTTCTTC. As protein: CASTPRDREGDEQFF.

The rearrangement joins TRBV19 to TRBJ2-1; D gene ambiguous. V lost 0 bases and J lost 1, with 10 bases in between. The germline CDR1 and CDR2 sequences are LNHDA and SQIVND (reference sequence). This CDR3 contains 16 residues. CDR3 in amino acids: CASSIDNGRSYNEQFF. CDR3 sequence (DNA): TGTGCCAGTAGTATAGATAATGGCAGGTCCTACAATGAGCAGTTCTTC.

The chain links TRBV11-3 to TRBJ2-7; unclear D gene. Germline CDR1 reads SGHNT; CDR2 reads YENEEA. V was clipped by 3 bases and J by 0 bases, with 6 bases between them. CDR3 length equals 13 residues. The DNA of the CDR3 is TGTGCCAGCAGCTTCCAATCCTCCTACGAGCAGTACTTC. Its protein product is CASSFQSSYEQYF.

The rearrangement links TRBV4-2 to TRBJ1-6; no reliable D call. Trimming left V 0 bases short and J 10 bases short, with 13 bases between. CDR1 is LGHNA and CDR2 is YNFKEQ in the germline V gene. This CDR3 is built from 15 residues. The CDR3 spells CASSQEVRAGSPLHF. The CDR3 DNA is TGTGCCAGCAGCCAAGAGGTCCGAGCGGGGTCACCCCTCCACTTT.

This chain connects TRBV19 to TRBJ1-2, with D possibly matching TRBD1 (6 bases). CDR3 length equals 13 residues. The germline V and J ends were trimmed by 3 bases and 13 bases, with 18 bases remaining between them. The germline CDR1 and CDR2 sequences are LNHDA and SQIVND (reference sequence). The CDR3 loop reads CASSIRQRGLLTF. CDR3 nucleotides: TGTGCCAGTAGTATCAGACAGCGGGGGCTACTCACCTTC. Looking up the rest from reference TRBV19 and TRBJ1-2 gives the full variable domain: DGGITQSPKYLFRKEGQNVTLSCEQNLNHDAMYWYRQDPGQGLRLIYYSQIVNDFQKGDIAEGYSVSREKKESFPLTVTSAQKNPTAFYLCASSIRQRGLLTFGSGTRLTVV.

The chain's CDR3 is CATTENSPLHF. The CDR3 nucleotides read TGTGCCACCACAGAAAATTCACCCCTCCACTTT. The chain is built from TRBV6-1 and TRBJ1-6, with D unclear. The CDR3 has 11 residues. Trimming took off 10 bases at V and 7 bases at J, with 8 bases between the two ends. CDR1 and CDR2 from the germline V gene are MNHNS and SASEGT.

The CDR3 coding sequence is TGTGCCAGCAGTAGGTGGACTATGAACACTGAAGCTTTCTTT. This gives the protein CASSRWTMNTEAFF. The chain employs TRBV27 and TRBJ1-1; D is unresolved. This CDR3 has 14 residues. Germline V gene lookup returns CDR1 MNHEY and CDR2 SMNVEV (reference sequence). V lost 5 bases and J lost 0, with 10 bases in between.

J is TRBJ2-5 and V is TRBV19; 10 nucleotides match TRBD1. This CDR3 spans 15 amino acids. CDR1 is LNHDA and CDR2 is SQIVND in the germline V gene (reference sequence). With V trimmed by 4 bases and J by 4 bases, 6 bases remained unmatched. The CDR3 loop reads CASSTRQGAGETQYF. CDR3 DNA: TGTGCCAGTAGTACTAGACAGGGGGCGGGAGAGACCCAGTACTTC.

The rearrangement links TRBV5-1 to TRBJ1-1, with a tentative D call TRBD1 (6 bases). The V end lost 4 bases, the J end lost 1 base, and 14 bases lay between the germline ends. CDR1 SGHRS and CDR2 YFSETQ come from the germline V gene. This CDR3 is built from 15 residues. For the CDR3, the DNA is TGCGCCAGCAGCCTGGGAGACAGGAGGAACACTGAAGCTTTCTTT. It is translated as CASSLGDRRNTEAFF.

The chain couples TRBV12-5 to TRBJ1-1; tentative D call: TRBD1 (5 bases). CDR3 length: 13 amino acids. Between the trimmed V and J ends, which lost 4 bases and 6 bases, there was a span of 12 bases. The germline gives CDR1 LGHNT, CDR2 FRNRAP. The CDR3 nucleotides read TGTGCTAGTGGTTCCCCCGCGGGGGCTGAAGCTTTCTTT. This codes for CASGSPAGAEAFF.

A word on this clone: At one boundary the junction diverges from the germline segment, which might be a read error. The chain uses TRBV5-1 and TRBJ1-5, with 7 positions matching TRBD1. Germline V gene lookup returns CDR1 SGHRS and CDR2 YFSETQ. CDR3 length: 16 amino acids. CDR3 nucleotides: TGCGCCAGTAGCTTGGGTGACAGGGCTTCTCAAGGGCCCCAGCATTTT. Its protein is CASSLGDRASQGPQHF. The whole variable domain, filled in from reference TRBV5-1 and TRBJ1-5, reads KAGVTQTPRYLIKTRGQQVTLSCSPISGHRSVSWYQQTPGQGLQFLFEYFSETQRNKGNFPGRFSGRQFSNSRSEMNVSTLELGDSALYLCASSLGDRASQGPQHFGDGTRLSIL.

V usage is TRBV6-1 and J usage is TRBJ2-1; 8 bases agree with TRBD1. With 4 bases clipped from V and 3 bases from J, the junction kept 8 bases outside the gene matches. The CDR3 is made up of 16 amino acids. Germline CDR1 MNHNS, CDR2 SASEGT. For the CDR3, the DNA is TGTGCCAGCAGTGCAGGGGGCATTGGGAGCTACAATGAGCAGTTCTTC. Translating gives CASSAGGIGSYNEQFF.

This sequence joins TRBV19 and TRBJ1-1, with D perhaps TRBD1 (5 bases). Trimming cost V 10 bases and J 4 bases, with 22 bases left between them. Germline V CDR1 and CDR2: LNHDA, SQIVND (reference sequence). CDR3 length: 15 amino acids. The CDR3 sequence: CATLSGSAGGTEAFF. CDR3 sequence (DNA): TGTGCCACCCTATCAGGGTCGGCGGGGGGCACTGAAGCTTTCTTT.

The V and J genes are TRBV7-9 and TRBJ2-7, with TRBD1 as a possible D gene (6 bases). This CDR3 has 15 amino acids. V was shortened by 5 bases and J by 2 bases, with 16 bases between the two germline ends. The germline V gene encodes CDR1 SEHNR and CDR2 FQNEAQ (reference sequence). Written as DNA, the CDR3 is TGTGCCAGCAGCCTTGTCACCAGGGGAACCTACGAGCAGTACTTC. This codes for CASSLVTRGTYEQYF.

The V call is TRBV10-3, the J call TRBJ2-7; possible D gene TRBD2, 6 bases. In germline, CDR1 is ENHRY, CDR2 SYGVKD. V gave up 6 bases and J gave up 1 base, with 13 bases separating them. The CDR3 sequence is 14 residues long. The CDR3 bases are TGTGCCATCAGGGCCAATAGCGGATCCTACGAGCAGTACTTC. It is translated as CAIRANSGSYEQYF.

The gene calls are TRBV5-1 and TRBJ2-7; possibly TRBD2 for D (5 bases). Trimming removed 0 bases at V and 2 bases at J, with 15 bases between. CDR3 length: 16 amino acids. CDR1 and CDR2 (germline): SGHRS, YFSETQ. CDR3 protein: CASSLDWVGSTYEQYF. The DNA of the CDR3 is TGCGCCAGCAGCTTGGATTGGGTGGGGAGCACCTACGAGCAGTACTTC.

The chain's CDR3 is CASSPLRDREVYTF. In nucleotides, the CDR3 is TGTGCCAGCAGTCCCCTTCGGGACAGGGAAGTTTACACCTTC. The chain has TRBV27 and TRBJ1-2; 9 bases map to TRBD1. CDR3 length equals 14 residues. J was trimmed by 11 bases and V by 5 bases; bases with no gene match: 12. Per germline, CDR1 MNHEY and CDR2 SMNVEV (reference sequence).

This chain connects TRBV7-8 to TRBJ2-5, with unresolved D. V was shortened by 5 bases and J by 7 bases, with 11 bases between the two germline ends. Looked up from germline, CDR1 is SGHVS and CDR2 is FQNEAQ. The CDR3 length is 12 residues. CDR3 sequence: CASSPKSATQYF. The DNA for the CDR3 is TGTGCCAGCAGCCCTAAGTCTGCGACCCAGTACTTC.

This chain links TRBV2 with TRBJ1-1; TRBD1 matches at 11 bases. The CDR3 loop spans 17 amino acids. V gave up 1 base and J gave up 3 bases; unmatched junction bases: 7. Germline assignment: CDR1 SNHLY and CDR2 FYNNEI. The CDR3 loop reads CASSEDPDRGLHTEAFF. CDR3 bases: TGTGCCAGCAGTGAAGACCCGGACAGGGGGCTGCACACTGAAGCTTTCTTT. Looking up the rest from reference TRBV2 and TRBJ1-1 gives the full variable domain: EPEVTQTPSHQVTQMGQEVILRCVPISNHLYFYWYRQILGQKVEFLVSFYNNEISEKSEIFDDQFSVERPDGSNFTLKIRSTKLEDSAMYFCASSEDPDRGLHTEAFFGQGTRLTVV.

As for this clone: At one end, the junction sequence differs from germline, possibly due to a read error. The V call is TRBV7-9, the J call TRBJ1-1, with a tentative D call TRBD1 (6 bases). Germline lookup yields CDR1 SEHNR and CDR2 FQNEAQ (reference sequence). The CDR3 totals 15 residues. The CDR3 DNA reads TGTGCCAGCAGCCTAGCCGGGGCAGGGGACACTGAAGCTTTCTTT. This translates into CASSLAGAGDTEAFF.

The J gene is TRBJ1-2, the V gene TRBV18, with 8 bases that match TRBD1. CDR3 length equals 14 residues. V gave up 3 bases and J gave up 4 bases; unmatched junction bases: 4. Germline V gives CDR1 KGHSH, CDR2 LQKENI. This CDR3 is CASSPVQGVYGYTF. CDR3 DNA: TGTGCCAGCTCACCCGTACAGGGGGTCTATGGCTACACCTTC.

The rearrangement uses TRBV7-2 and TRBJ2-1; 11 nucleotides match TRBD2. This CDR3 has 15 amino acids. Germline CDR1 is SGHTA and CDR2 is FQGNSA. V lost 6 bases, J lost 5 bases, and 6 bases stayed unmatched. The CDR3 here is CASRTRLAGNNEQFF. The CDR3 DNA sequence: TGTGCCAGCAGAACTCGACTAGCGGGAAACAATGAGCAGTTCTTC.

This rearrangement joins TRBV7-8 to TRBJ1-6, with TRBD1 matching 8 bases. The CDR3 spans 16 residues. Germline V gene lookup returns CDR1 SGHVS and CDR2 FQNEAQ. V shed 1 base, J shed 8 bases, and the junction held 7 bases outside the gene matches. The CDR3: CASSLGDRSLYSPLHF. In DNA, the CDR3 is TGTGCCAGCAGCTTAGGGGACAGGAGTCTTTATTCACCCCTCCACTTT.